One T cell receptor (beta chain) is described in this entry. The sort gate was single viable CD3+CD4+CD8-CD45RO+ cells for memory CD4+ T cells. These data are taken from a study of memory CD4+ T cells and cytomegalovirus serostatus. Germline loops: CDR1 SGDLS, CDR2 YYNGEE. This CDR3 is built from 14 residues. V was cut by 1 base and J by 8 bases, with 13 bases left in between. Sequenced by immunoSEQ multiplex PCR; TCRdb stores in-frame clones only, minus some. The sample holds tens of thousands of clones; roughly 75% are singletons and the top ten take roughly 0.99%. The chain uses TRBV9 and TRBJ1-3; no definite D call. The sample comprised memory CD4+ T cells from blood. The clonotype comes from an adult in good health and CMV-seronegative. CDR3 loop: CASSVNTAGDTIYF. CDR3 nucleotides: TGTGCCAGCAGCGTAAATACAGCCGGGGACACCATATATTTT.